The 18 T cell receptor beta chains below all came from one sample that was sequenced in a study of shared clonotypes between healthy human individuals. Method: immunoSEQ multiplex PCR; TCRdb's copy keeps in-frame clones and lacks some. The sample has about 2 million clones; roughly 94% are singletons. Terminally differentiated effector memory CD45RA+ cells were left out of the naive CD8 fraction, which was CD45RO-negative and positively selected for CCR7. The source material was naive CD8+ T cells sorted from blood. These TCRs come from a man younger than 30 in good health.

The rearrangement uses TRBV5-6 and TRBJ2-7, with D possibly matching TRBD1 (5 bases). Trimming left V 5 bases short and J 2 bases short, with 11 bases between. Germline CDR1 SGHDT, CDR2 YYEEEE. The CDR3 is 13 residues long. CDR3 sequence: CASSSGQTYEQYF. CDR3 sequence (DNA): TGTGCCAGCAGTTCCGGACAAACCTACGAGCAGTACTTC.

The genes are TRBV9 and TRBJ1-3; D not certain. V lost 0 bases to trimming and J lost 0 bases, with 10 bases between them. CDR1 SGDLS and CDR2 YYNGEE come from the germline V gene. The CDR3 covers 16 residues. CDR3 loop: CASSVEPGGSGNTIYF. The CDR3, as DNA: TGTGCCAGCAGCGTAGAACCGGGCGGCTCTGGAAACACCATATATTTT.

The chain recombines TRBV9 with TRBJ1-1, with a weak D call TRBD1 (6 bases). From germline, CDR1 is SGDLS and CDR2 YYNGEE. CDR3 length equals 13 residues. Trimming shortened V by 4 bases and J by 2 bases, and 9 bases separated the two germline ends. The CDR3 sequence: CASSMDRNTEAFF. The CDR3 DNA is TGTGCCAGCAGCATGGACAGAAACACTGAAGCTTTCTTT. The variable domain in full, completed from reference TRBV9 and TRBJ1-1, reads DSGVTQTPKHLITATGQRVTLRCSPRSGDLSVYWYQQSLDQGLQFLIQYYNGEERAKGNILERFSAQQFPDLHSELNLSSLELGDSALYFCASSMDRNTEAFFGQGTRLTVV.

V is TRBV4-1 and J is TRBJ1-2, with D maybe TRBD1 (5 bases). Trimming took off 2 bases at V and 4 bases at J, with 20 bases between the two ends. Germline values: CDR1 MGHRA, CDR2 YSYEKL. The CDR3 contains 17 residues. The CDR3 loop reads CASSQRLGLTDLYGYTF. CDR3 bases: TGCGCCAGCAGCCAAAGGCTGGGACTCACAGACCTCTATGGCTACACCTTC.

The CDR3 coding sequence is TGTGCCAGCAGCTTACGTCGGACTAGCGGGGATTTTCGCTCCTACGAGCAGTACTTC. Translating it yields CASSLRRTSGDFRSYEQYF. J is TRBJ2-7 and V is TRBV7-8; 12 bases are a match to TRBD2. Germline CDR1 is SGHVS and CDR2 is FQNEAQ. The CDR3 is 19 residues long. V lost 2 bases to trimming and J lost 0 bases; unmatched junction nucleotides: 11. The entire variable domain, with the rest obtained from reference TRBV7-8 and TRBJ2-7, is as follows: GAGVSQSPRYKVAKRGQDVALRCDPISGHVSLFWYQQALGQGPEFLTYFQNEAQLDKSGLPSDRFFAERPEGSVSTLKIQRTQQEDSAVYLCASSLRRTSGDFRSYEQYFGPGTRLTVT.

The chain joins TRBV7-9 to TRBJ1-1; D is uncertain. Germline CDR1 SEHNR, CDR2 FQNEAQ (reference sequence). This CDR3 contains 14 residues. V lost 5 bases, J lost 0 bases, and 10 bases lay in between. In nucleotides, the CDR3 is TGTGCCAGCAGCCCCGACATGTTGAACACTGAAGCTTTCTTT. Translating gives CASSPDMLNTEAFF.

The V and J genes are TRBV28 and TRBJ2-2; 8 bases are shared with TRBD1. The CDR3 contains 17 residues. V lost 2 bases to trimming and J lost 3 bases; unmatched junction nucleotides: 8. Germline values: CDR1 MDHEN, CDR2 SYDVKM. In DNA form, the CDR3 reads TGTGCCAGCAGTTTAGGGTCGACAGGGGCTTACACCGGGGAGCTGTTTTTT. Translation: CASSLGSTGAYTGELFF.

This clone was recorded only once. The CDR3 nucleotides are TGTGCCAGCAGCAAGGGGACTAGCGGAGTTTGGGGGGATACGCAGTATTTT. It translates to CASSKGTSGVWGDTQYF. The rearrangement joins TRBV21-1 to TRBJ2-3; TRBD2 is the table's D call and was not checked against the DNA. TRBV21-1 is a recognized pseudogene. The CDR3 consists of 17 residues.

CDR3 coding DNA: TGTGCCAGCAGCCATCCTACGACAGGGAGGAGTGAAGCTTTCTTT. Translation: CASSHPTTGRSEAFF. The V gene is TRBV7-9, the J gene TRBJ1-1; 7 nucleotides match TRBD1. J gave up 7 bases and V 5 bases, and 13 bases lay outside the gene matches. This CDR3 region has 15 residues. Germline CDR1 is SEHNR and CDR2 is FQNEAQ (reference sequence).

The V and J genes are TRBV4-3 and TRBJ2-2; 7 bases match TRBD2. Germline V gene sequence: CDR1 LGHNA, CDR2 YSLEER. The CDR3 contains 15 residues. The J segment lost 9 bases and the V segment lost 4 bases, leaving 11 bases of the junction unmatched. The CDR3 is CASSPTSLGAWELFF. CDR3 nucleotide sequence: TGCGCCAGCAGCCCGACTAGCCTTGGCGCCTGGGAGCTGTTTTTT.

The rearrangement joins TRBV2 to TRBJ2-1; 13 nucleotides agree with TRBD2. CDR3 length equals 15 residues. Germline V gene data show CDR1 as SNHLY and CDR2 as FYNNEI. Trimming took 5 bases from V and 3 from J; bases not matched to a gene: 1. The chain's CDR3 is CASSRLAGGYNEQFF. CDR3 DNA sequence: TGTGCCAGCAGTAGACTAGCGGGGGGCTACAATGAGCAGTTCTTC. The full variable domain, rest sourced from reference TRBV2 and TRBJ2-1, is EPEVTQTPSHQVTQMGQEVILRCVPISNHLYFYWYRQILGQKVEFLVSFYNNEISEKSEIFDDQFSVERPDGSNFTLKIRSTKLEDSAMYFCASSRLAGGYNEQFFGPGTRLTVL.

The rearrangement links TRBV13 to TRBJ2-7; 11 bases are shared with TRBD1. The CDR3 consists of 16 residues. V trimming: 2 bases; J trimming: 5 bases; junction bases outside the gene matches: 8. The germline V gene encodes CDR1 PRHDT and CDR2 FYEKMQ (reference sequence). The chain's CDR3 is CASSLTGTGGVHEQYF. The CDR3 DNA is TGTGCCAGCAGCTTAACCGGGACAGGGGGTGTCCACGAGCAGTACTTC.

This rearrangement joins TRBV5-6 to TRBJ2-2; D might be TRBD2 (5 bases). Between the trimmed V and J ends, which lost 7 bases and 3 bases, there was a span of 13 bases. CDR3 length equals 14 residues. Germline CDR1 and CDR2: SGHDT and YYEEEE. Here the CDR3 DNA reads TGTGCCAGCGGAGACACCGGGGACACCGGGGAGCTGTTTTTT. Residues: CASGDTGDTGELFF.

This sequence joins TRBV27 and TRBJ1-5, with D perhaps matching TRBD1 (6 bases). V shed 8 bases and J shed 7 bases, with 18 bases lying between them. From germline, CDR1 is MNHEY and CDR2 SMNVEV (reference sequence). The CDR3 has 14 residues. The CDR3 region has the DNA TGTGCCAGCCGTGTGGGGGGGGCACAGCAGCCCCAGCATTTT. Amino acids: CASRVGGAQQPQHF.

The chain joins TRBV11-2 to TRBJ2-7; TRBD1 might be the D (5 bases). Trimming left V 1 base short and J 2 bases short, with 9 bases between. CDR1 SGHAT and CDR2 FQNNGV come from the germline V gene. The CDR3 totals 14 residues. The CDR3 here is CASSLGGPPYEQYF. The CDR3 nucleotides are TGTGCCAGCAGCTTAGGGGGCCCCCCCTACGAGCAGTACTTC.

The V and J genes are TRBV7-9 and TRBJ2-1, with D perhaps matching TRBD2 (6 bases). There are 12 residues in the CDR3. The germline V gene has CDR1 SEHNR and CDR2 FQNEAQ (reference sequence). Trimming pared 4 bases from V and 8 bases from J, leaving 9 bases between. CDR3 sequence: CASSSERDEQFF. CDR3 DNA sequence: TGTGCCAGCAGCTCGGAGCGGGATGAGCAGTTCTTC.

The chain couples TRBV5-6 to TRBJ2-1; the D gene is possibly TRBD1 (6 bases). Between the trimmed V and J ends, which lost 4 bases and 0 bases, there was a span of 17 bases. This CDR3 region has 17 residues. In germline, CDR1 is SGHDT, CDR2 YYEEEE. The CDR3 sequence is CASSPLGDISSYNEQFF. The CDR3 DNA is TGTGCCAGCAGCCCATTGGGGGACATTAGCTCCTACAATGAGCAGTTCTTC.

V is TRBV5-6 and J is TRBJ2-5, with 12 nucleotides matching TRBD2. With V trimmed by 4 bases and J by 6 bases, 19 bases remained unmatched. In germline, CDR1 is SGHDT, CDR2 YYEEEE. This CDR3 contains 19 residues. The CDR3 spells CASSIQGWASGRASKTQYF. In DNA form, the CDR3 reads TGTGCCAGCAGCATCCAGGGATGGGCTAGCGGGAGGGCCTCCAAGACCCAGTACTTC.